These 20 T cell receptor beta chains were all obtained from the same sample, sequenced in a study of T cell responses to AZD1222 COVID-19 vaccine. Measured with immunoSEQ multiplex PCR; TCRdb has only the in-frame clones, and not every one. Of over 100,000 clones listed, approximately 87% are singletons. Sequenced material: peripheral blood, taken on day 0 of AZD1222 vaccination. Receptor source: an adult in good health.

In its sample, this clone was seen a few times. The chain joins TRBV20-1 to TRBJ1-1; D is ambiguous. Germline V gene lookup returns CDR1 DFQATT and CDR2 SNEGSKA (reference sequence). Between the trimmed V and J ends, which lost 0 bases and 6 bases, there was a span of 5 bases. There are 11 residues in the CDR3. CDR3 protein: CSARERSEAFF. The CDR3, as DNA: TGCAGTGCTAGAGAGAGGTCTGAAGCTTTCTTT.

The CDR3 reads CASSFGGQGAYYGYTF. CDR3 DNA: TGTGCCAGCAGCTTTGGGGGACAGGGGGCCTATTATGGCTACACCTTC. The rearrangement joins TRBV5-6 to TRBJ1-2; 12 positions match TRBD1. V dropped 2 bases and J dropped 5; count of bases not matched to a gene: 7. Germline V gene sequence: CDR1 SGHDT, CDR2 YYEEEE. This CDR3 spans 16 amino acids.

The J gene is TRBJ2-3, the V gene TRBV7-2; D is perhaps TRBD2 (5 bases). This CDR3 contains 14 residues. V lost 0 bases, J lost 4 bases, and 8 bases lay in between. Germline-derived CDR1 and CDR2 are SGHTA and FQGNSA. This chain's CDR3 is CASSLALGADTQYF. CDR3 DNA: TGTGCCAGCAGCTTAGCACTGGGAGCAGATACGCAGTATTTT.

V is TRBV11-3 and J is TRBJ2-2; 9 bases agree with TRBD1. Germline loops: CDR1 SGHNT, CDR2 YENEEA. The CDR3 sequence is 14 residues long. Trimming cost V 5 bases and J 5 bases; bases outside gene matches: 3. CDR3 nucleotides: TGTGCCAGCAGCCCCGGGACAGGGACCGGGGAGCTGTTTTTT. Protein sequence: CASSPGTGTGELFF.

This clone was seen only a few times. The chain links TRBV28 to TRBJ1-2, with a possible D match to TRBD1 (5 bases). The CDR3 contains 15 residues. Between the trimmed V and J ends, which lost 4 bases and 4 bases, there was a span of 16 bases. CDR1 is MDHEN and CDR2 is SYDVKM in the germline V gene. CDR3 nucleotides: TGTGCCAGCAGTTCAACCGGGACCTCGATCTATGGCTACACCTTC. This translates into CASSSTGTSIYGYTF.

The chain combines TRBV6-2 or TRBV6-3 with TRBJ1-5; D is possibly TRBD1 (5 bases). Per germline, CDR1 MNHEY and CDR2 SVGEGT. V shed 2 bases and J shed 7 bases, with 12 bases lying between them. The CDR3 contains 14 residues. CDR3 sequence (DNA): TGTGCCAGCAGTTACGGAGACAGACGCCAGCCCCAGCATTTT. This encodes CASSYGDRRQPQHF.

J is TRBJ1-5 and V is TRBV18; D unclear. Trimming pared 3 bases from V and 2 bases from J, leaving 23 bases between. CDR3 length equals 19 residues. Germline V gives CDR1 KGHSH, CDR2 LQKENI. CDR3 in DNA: TGTGCCAGCTCACCGGAGCCCCGTACCCAGCCTTCTGGCAATCAGCCCCAGCATTTT. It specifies CASSPEPRTQPSGNQPQHF.

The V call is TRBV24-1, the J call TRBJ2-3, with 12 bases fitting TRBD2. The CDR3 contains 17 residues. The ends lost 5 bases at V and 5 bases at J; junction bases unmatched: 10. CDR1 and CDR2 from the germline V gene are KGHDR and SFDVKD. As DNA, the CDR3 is TGTGCCACCAGTGGGCTAGCGGGAGGGCCGGGTCAAGATACGCAGTATTTT. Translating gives CATSGLAGGPGQDTQYF.

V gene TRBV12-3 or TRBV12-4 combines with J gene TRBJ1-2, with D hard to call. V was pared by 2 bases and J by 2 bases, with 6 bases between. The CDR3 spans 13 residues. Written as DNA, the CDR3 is TGTGCCAGCAGTTTACCCGGGAACTATGGCTACACCTTC. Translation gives CASSLPGNYGYTF.

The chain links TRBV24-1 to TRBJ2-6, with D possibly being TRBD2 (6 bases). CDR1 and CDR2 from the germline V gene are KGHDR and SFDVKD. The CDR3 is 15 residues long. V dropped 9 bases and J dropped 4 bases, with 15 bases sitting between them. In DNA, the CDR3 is TGTGCCACCTCACTGGGGGGTTCCGGGGCCAACGTCCTGACTTTC. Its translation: CATSLGGSGANVLTF.

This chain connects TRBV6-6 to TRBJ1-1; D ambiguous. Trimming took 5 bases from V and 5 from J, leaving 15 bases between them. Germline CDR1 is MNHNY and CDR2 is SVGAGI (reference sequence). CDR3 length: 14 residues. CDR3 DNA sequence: TGTGCCAGCAGTCCTGGTGGGCGGAAGACTGAAGCTTTCTTT. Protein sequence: CASSPGGRKTEAFF.

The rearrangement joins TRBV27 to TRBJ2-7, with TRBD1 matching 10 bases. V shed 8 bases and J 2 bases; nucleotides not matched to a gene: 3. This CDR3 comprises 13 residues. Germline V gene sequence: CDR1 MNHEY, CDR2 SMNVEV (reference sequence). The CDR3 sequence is CASGGQGTYEQYF. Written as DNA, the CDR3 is TGTGCCAGCGGGGGACAGGGGACCTACGAGCAGTACTTC.

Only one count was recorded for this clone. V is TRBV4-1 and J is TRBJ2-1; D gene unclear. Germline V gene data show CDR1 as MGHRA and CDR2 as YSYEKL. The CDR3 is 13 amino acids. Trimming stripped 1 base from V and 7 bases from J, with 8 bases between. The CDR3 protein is CASSQGRMNEQFF. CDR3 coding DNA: TGCGCCAGCAGCCAAGGTCGAATGAATGAGCAGTTCTTC.

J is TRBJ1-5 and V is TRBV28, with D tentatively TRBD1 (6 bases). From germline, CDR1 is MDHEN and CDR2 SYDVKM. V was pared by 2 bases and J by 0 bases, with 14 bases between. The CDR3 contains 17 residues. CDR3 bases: TGTGCCAGCAGTTTAGACAGGTTTTCATATAGCAATCAGCCCCAGCATTTT. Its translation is CASSLDRFSYSNQPQHF. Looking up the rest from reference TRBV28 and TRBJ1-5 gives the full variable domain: DVKVTQSSRYLVKRTGEKVFLECVQDMDHENMFWYRQDPGLGLRLIYFSYDVKMKEKGDIPEGYSVSREKKERFSLILESASTNQTSMYLCASSLDRFSYSNQPQHFGDGTRLSIL.

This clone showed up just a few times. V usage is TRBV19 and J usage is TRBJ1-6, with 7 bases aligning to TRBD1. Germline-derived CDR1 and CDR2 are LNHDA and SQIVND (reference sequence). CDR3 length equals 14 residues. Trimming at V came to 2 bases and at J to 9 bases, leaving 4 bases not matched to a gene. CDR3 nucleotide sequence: TGTGCCAGTAGTATAACAGGGGTGGGTTCACCCCTCCACTTT. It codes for CASSITGVGSPLHF.

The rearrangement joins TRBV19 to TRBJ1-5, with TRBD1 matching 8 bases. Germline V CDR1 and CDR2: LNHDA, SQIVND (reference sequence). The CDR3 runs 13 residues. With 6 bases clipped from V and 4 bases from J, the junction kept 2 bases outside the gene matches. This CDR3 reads CASRDRENQPQHF. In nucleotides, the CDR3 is TGTGCCAGTAGGGACAGGGAGAATCAGCCCCAGCATTTT.

CDR3 DNA: TGCGCCAGCAGCCTCCAGCAGGGACAGGGGCATTCAAGGAGCTCCTACAATGAGCAGTTCTTC. This sequence encodes CASSLQQGQGHSRSSYNEQFF. The chain uses TRBV4-1 and TRBJ2-1; TRBD1 matches 10 bases. The trim removed 4 bases at V and 0 bases at J, leaving 18 bases unmatched. Germline-derived CDR1 and CDR2 are MGHRA and YSYEKL. CDR3 length: 21 amino acids.

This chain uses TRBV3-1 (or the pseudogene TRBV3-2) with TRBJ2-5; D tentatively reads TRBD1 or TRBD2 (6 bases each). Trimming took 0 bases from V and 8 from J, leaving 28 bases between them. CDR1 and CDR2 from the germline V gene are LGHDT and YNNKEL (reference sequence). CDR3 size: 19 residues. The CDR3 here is CASSQERGVRDTRQGTQYF. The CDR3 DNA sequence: TGTGCCAGCAGCCAAGAGAGGGGGGTCCGGGACACCCGTCAAGGAACCCAGTACTTC.

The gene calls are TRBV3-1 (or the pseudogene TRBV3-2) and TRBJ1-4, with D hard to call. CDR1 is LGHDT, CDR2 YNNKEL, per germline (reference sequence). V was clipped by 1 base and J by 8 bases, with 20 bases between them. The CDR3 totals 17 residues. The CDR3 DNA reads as TGTGCCAGCAGCCAAGGTGAGTCGCCCGAGATTCGGGAAAAACTGTTTTTT. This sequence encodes CASSQGESPEIREKLFF.

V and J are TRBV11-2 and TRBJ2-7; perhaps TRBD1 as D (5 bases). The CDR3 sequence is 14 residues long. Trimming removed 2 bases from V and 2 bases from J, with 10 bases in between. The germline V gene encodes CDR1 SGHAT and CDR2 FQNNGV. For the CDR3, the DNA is TGTGCCAGCAGCTTAAGTCAGGGCACCTACGAGCAGTACTTC. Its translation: CASSLSQGTYEQYF.